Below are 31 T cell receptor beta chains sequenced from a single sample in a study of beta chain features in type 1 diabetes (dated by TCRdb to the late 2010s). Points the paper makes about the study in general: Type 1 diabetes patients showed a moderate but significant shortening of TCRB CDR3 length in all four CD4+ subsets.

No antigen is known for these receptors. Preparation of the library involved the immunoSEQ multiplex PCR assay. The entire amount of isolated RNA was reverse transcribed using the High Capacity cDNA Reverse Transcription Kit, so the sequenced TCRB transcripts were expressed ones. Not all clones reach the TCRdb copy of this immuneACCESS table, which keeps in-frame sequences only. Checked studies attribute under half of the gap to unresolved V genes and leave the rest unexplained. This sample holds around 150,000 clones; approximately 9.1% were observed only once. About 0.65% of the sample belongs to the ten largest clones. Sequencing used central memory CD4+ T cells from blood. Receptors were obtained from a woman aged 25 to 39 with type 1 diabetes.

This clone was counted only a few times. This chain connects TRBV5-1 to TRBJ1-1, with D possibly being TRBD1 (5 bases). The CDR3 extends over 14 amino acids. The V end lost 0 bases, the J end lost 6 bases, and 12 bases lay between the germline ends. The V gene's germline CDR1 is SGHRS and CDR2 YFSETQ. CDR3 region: CASSLAGWGSEAFF. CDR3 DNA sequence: TGCGCCAGCAGCTTGGCCGGATGGGGCTCTGAAGCTTTCTTT.

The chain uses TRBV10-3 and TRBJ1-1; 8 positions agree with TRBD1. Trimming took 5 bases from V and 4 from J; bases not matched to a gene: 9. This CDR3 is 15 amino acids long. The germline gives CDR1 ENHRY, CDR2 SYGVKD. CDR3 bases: TGTGCCATCAGTCATGACAGGGGAGAGAGCACTGAAGCTTTCTTT. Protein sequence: CAISHDRGESTEAFF.

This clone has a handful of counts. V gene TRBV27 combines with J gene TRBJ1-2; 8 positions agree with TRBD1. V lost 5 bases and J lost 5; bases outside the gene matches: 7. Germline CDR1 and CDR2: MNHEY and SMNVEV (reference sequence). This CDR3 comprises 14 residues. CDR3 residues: CASSRQGPPYGYTF. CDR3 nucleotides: TGTGCCAGCAGTCGACAGGGGCCCCCTTATGGCTACACCTTC.

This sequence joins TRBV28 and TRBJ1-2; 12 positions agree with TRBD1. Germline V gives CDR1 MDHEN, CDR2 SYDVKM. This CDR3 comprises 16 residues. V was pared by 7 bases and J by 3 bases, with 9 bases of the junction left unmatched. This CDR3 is CASTVPGQGADYGYTF. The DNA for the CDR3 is TGTGCCAGCACCGTCCCGGGACAGGGGGCGGACTATGGCTACACCTTC.

The CDR3 protein is CASSSGTSADTQYF. Here the CDR3 DNA reads TGTGCCAGCAGTTCCGGGACTAGCGCAGATACGCAGTATTTT. J is TRBJ2-3 and V is TRBV6-5, with 10 bases lining up with TRBD2. The CDR3 spans 14 residues. Trimming removed 4 bases from V and 4 bases from J; junction bases left unmatched: 2. The germline V gene has CDR1 MNHEY and CDR2 SVGAGI.

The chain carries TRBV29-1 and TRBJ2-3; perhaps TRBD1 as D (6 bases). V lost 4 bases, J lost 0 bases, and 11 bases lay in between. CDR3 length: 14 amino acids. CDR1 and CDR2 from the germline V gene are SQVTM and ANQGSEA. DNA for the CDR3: TGCAGCGTTGTTGACGGGACAAGCACAGATACGCAGTATTTT. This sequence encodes CSVVDGTSTDTQYF.

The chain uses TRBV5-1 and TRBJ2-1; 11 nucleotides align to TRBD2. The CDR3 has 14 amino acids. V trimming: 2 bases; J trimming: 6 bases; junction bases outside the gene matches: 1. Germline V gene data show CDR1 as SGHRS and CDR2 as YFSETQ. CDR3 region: CASSFGTSGNEQFF. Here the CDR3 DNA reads TGCGCCAGCAGCTTCGGGACTAGCGGCAATGAGCAGTTCTTC.

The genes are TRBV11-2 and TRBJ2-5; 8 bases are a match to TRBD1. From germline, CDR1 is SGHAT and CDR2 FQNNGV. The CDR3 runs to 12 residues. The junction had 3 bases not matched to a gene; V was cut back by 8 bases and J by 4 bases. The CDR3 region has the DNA TGTGCCAGCGGCAGGGGGCGAGAGACCCAGTACTTC. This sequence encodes CASGRGRETQYF. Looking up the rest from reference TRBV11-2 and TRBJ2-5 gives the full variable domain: EAGVAQSPRYKIIEKRQSVAFWCNPISGHATLYWYQQILGQGPKLLIQFQNNGVVDDSQLPKDRFSAERLKGVDSTLKIQPAKLEDSAVYLCASGRGRETQYFGPGTRLLVL.

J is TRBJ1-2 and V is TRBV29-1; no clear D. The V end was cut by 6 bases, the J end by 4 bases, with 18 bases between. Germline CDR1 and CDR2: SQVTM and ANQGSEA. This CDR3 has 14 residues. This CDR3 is CSVDRRPRVYGYTF. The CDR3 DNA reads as TGCAGCGTCGACCGGCGGCCTAGAGTCTATGGCTACACCTTC.

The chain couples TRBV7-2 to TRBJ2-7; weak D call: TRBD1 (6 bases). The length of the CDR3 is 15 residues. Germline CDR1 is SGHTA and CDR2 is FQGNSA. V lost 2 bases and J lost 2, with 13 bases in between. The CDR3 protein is CASSLWGTRPYEQYF. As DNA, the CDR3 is TGTGCCAGCAGCTTATGGGGGACAAGACCCTACGAGCAGTACTTC.

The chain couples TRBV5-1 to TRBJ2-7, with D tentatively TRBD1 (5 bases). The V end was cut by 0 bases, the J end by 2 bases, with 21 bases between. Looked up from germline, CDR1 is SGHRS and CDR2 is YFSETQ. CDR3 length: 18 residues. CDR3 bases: TGCGCCAGCAGCTTGGGGCCCGTGGGGCAAGGAATTGCCTACGAGCAGTACTTC. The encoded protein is CASSLGPVGQGIAYEQYF.

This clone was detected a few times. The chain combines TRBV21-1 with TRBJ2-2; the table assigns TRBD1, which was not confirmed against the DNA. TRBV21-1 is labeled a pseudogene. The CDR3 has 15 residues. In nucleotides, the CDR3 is TGTGCCAGCAGCCCGGGGACAGAGAACACCGGGGAGCTGTTTTTT. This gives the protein CASSPGTENTGELFF.

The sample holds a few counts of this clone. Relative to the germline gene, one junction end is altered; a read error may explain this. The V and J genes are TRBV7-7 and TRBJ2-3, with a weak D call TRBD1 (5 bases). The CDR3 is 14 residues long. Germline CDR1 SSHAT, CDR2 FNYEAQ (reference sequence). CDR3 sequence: CASSLQGGTDTQYF. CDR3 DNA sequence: TGTGCTAGCAGCTTGCAGGGTGGCACAGATACGCAGTATTTT. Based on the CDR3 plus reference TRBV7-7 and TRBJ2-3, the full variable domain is GAGVSQSPRYKVTKRGQDVTLRCDPISSHATLYWYQQALGQGPEFLTYFNYEAQPDKSGLPSDRFSAERPEGSISTLTIQRTEQRDSAMYRCASSLQGGTDTQYFGPGTRLTVL.

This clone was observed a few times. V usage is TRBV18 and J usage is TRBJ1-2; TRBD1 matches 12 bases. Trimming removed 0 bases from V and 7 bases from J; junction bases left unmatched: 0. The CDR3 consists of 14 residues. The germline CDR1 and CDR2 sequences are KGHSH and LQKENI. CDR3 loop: CASSPPGQGAGYTF. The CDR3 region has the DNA TGTGCCAGCTCACCACCGGGACAGGGGGCTGGCTACACCTTC.

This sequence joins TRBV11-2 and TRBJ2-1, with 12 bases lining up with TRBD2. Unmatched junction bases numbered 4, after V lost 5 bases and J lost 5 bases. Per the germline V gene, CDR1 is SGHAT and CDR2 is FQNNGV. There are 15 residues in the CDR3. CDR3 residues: CASSPTSGSDNEQFF. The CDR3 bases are TGTGCCAGCAGCCCGACTAGCGGGAGCGACAATGAGCAGTTCTTC.

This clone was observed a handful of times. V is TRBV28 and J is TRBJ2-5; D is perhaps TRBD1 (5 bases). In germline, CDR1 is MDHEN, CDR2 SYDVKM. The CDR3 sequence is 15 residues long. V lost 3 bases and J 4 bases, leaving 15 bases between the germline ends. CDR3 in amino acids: CASSLERGGGETQYF. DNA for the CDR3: TGTGCCAGCAGTTTGGAAAGGGGCGGTGGAGAGACCCAGTACTTC.

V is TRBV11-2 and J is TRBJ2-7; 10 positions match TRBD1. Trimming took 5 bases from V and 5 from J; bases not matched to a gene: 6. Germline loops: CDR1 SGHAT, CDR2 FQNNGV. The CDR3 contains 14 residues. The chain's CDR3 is CASSRWTGGNEQYF. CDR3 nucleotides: TGTGCCAGCAGCCGATGGACAGGGGGGAACGAGCAGTACTTC.

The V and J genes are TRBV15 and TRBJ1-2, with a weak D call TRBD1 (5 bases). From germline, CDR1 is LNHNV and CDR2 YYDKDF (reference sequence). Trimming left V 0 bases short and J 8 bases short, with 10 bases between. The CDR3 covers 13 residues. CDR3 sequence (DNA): TGTGCCACCAGCAGAGATCACCAGGGAGGCTACACCTTC. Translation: CATSRDHQGGYTF.

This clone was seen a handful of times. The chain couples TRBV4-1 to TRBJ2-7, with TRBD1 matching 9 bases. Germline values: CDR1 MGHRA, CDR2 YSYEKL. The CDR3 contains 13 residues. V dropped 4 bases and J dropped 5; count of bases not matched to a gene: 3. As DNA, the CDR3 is TGCGCCAGCAGCCTACGGGACAGGGACGAGCAGTACTTC. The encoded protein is CASSLRDRDEQYF.

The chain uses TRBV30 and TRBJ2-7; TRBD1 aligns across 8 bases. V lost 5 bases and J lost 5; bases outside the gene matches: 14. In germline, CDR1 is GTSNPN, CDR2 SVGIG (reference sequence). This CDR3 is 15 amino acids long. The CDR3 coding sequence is TGTGCCTGGGGTGGCCGGGACAGGTGGTCTGACGAGCAGTACTTC. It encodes CAWGGRDRWSDEQYF. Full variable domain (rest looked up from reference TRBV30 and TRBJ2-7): SQTIHQWPATLVQPVGSPLSLECTVEGTSNPNLYWYRQAAGRGLQLLFYSVGIGQISSEVPQNLSASRPQDRQFILSSKKLLLSDSGFYLCAWGGRDRWSDEQYFGPGTRLTVT.

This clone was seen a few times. CDR3 sequence reads: CASSLGQIAGGSNEQFF. Here the CDR3 DNA reads TGTGCCAGCAGCTTGGGCCAAATAGCGGGAGGTTCCAATGAGCAGTTCTTC. The gene calls are TRBV5-8 and TRBJ2-1; the match to TRBD2 covers 10 bases. Trimming took 0 bases from V and 6 from J; bases not matched to a gene: 9. Germline CDR1 is SGHTS and CDR2 is YDEGEE. CDR3 length: 17 residues.

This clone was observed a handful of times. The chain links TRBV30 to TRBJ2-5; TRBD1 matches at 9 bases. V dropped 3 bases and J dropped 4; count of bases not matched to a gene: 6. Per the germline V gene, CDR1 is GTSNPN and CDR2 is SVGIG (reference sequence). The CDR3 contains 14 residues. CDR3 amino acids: CAWSGTGNRETQYF. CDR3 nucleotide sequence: TGTGCCTGGAGCGGGACAGGGAATCGAGAGACCCAGTACTTC.

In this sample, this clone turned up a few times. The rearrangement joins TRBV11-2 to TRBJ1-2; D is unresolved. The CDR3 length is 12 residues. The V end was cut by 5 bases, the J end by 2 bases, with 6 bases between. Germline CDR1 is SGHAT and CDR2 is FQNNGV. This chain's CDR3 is CASSPLNYGYTF. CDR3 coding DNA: TGTGCCAGCAGCCCCTTGAACTATGGCTACACCTTC.

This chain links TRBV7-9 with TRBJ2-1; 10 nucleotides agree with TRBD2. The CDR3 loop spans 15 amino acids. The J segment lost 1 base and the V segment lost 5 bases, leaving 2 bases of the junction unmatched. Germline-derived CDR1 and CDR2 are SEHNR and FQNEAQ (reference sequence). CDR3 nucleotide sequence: TGTGCCAGCAGCCCGACTAGCGGGTCCTACAATGAGCAGTTCTTC. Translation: CASSPTSGSYNEQFF.

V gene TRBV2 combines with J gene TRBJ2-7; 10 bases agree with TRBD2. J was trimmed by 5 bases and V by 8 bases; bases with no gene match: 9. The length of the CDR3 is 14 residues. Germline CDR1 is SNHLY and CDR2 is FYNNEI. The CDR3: CASVPASGRNEQYF. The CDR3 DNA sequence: TGTGCCAGCGTTCCCGCTAGCGGGAGAAACGAGCAGTACTTC.

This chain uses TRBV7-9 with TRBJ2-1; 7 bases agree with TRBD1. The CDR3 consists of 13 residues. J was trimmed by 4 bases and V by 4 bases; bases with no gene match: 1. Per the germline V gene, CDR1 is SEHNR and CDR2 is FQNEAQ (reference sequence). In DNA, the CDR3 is TGTGCCAGCAGCTCGGGACAGTACAATGAGCAGTTCTTC. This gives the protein CASSSGQYNEQFF.

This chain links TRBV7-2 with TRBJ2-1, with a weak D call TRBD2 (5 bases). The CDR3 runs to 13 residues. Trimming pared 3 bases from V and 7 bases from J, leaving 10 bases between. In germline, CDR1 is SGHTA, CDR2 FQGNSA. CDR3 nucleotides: TGTGCCAGCAGCTTGAGGGAGAGGAATGAGCAGTTCTTC. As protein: CASSLRERNEQFF. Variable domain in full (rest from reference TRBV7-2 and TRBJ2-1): GAGVSQSPSNKVTEKGKDVELRCDPISGHTALYWYRQSLGQGLEFLIYFQGNSAPDKSGLPSDRFSAERTGGSVSTLTIQRTQQEDSAVYLCASSLRERNEQFFGPGTRLTVL.

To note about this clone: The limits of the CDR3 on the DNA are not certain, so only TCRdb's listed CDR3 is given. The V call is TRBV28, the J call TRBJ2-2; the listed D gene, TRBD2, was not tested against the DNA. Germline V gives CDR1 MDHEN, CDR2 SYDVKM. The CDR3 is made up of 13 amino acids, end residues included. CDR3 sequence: CASSSSNTGELFF.

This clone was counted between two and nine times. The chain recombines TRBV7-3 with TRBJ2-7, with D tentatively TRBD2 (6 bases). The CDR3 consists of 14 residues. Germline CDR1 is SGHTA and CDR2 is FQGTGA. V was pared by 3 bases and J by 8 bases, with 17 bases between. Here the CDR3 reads CASSFSGSLTQQYF. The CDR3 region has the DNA TGTGCCAGCAGCTTTAGCGGATCCCTTACGCAGCAGTACTTC.

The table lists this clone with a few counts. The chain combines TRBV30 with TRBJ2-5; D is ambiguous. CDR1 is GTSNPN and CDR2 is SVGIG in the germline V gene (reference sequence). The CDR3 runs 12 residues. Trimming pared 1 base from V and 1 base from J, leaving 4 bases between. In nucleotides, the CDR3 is TGTGCCTGGAGTGACTTCCAAGAGACCCAGTACTTC. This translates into CAWSDFQETQYF.

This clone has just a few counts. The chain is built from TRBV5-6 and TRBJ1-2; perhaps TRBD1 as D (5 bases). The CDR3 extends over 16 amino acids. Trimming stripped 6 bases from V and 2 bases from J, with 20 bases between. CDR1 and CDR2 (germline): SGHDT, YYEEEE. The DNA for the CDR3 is TGTGCCAGCATCTCGGGGGTCGGGGGGACGAACTATGGCTACACCTTC. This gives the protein CASISGVGGTNYGYTF.